This TCR beta chain was recovered during a study of cytomegalovirus exposure and HLA in healthy donors. Study conclusions and caveats: Some public TCRs appeared in many individuals, while most sequences were rare. The study designated about 180 TCR beta chains cytomegalovirus-associated. CMV antigen specificity of three CMV-associated chains was confirmed in vitro.

In the case of this clone: Its antigen remains unknown.

V shed 5 bases, J shed 3 bases, and the junction held 1 base outside the gene matches. The CDR3 sequence is 13 residues long. Germline V gene sequence: CDR1 SGDLS, CDR2 YYNGEE. Clones were sequenced by immunoSEQ multiplex PCR, and TCRdb holds only the in-frame ones, with some missing. The repertoire holds some 170,000 clones, with 95% to 96% as singletons. The sample comprised PBMCs. This TCR came from a woman aged 18-29 years in good health and CMV-seronegative. This chain uses TRBV9 with TRBJ2-5; 10 bases map to TRBD1. The CDR3 sequence: CASRGTGEETQYF. In DNA form, the CDR3 reads TGTGCCAGCAGGGGGACAGGGGAAGAGACCCAGTACTTC.